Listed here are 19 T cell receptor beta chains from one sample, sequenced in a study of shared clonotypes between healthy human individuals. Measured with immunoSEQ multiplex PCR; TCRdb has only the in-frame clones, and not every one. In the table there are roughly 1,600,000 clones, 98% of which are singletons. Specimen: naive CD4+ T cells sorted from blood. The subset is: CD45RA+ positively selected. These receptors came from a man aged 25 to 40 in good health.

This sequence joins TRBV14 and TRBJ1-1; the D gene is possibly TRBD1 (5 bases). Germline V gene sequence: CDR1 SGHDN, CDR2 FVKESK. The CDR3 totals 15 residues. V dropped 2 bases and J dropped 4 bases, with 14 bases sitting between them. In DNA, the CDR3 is TGTGCCAGCAGCCAATATGGCAGGGTCGCCACTGAAGCTTTCTTT. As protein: CASSQYGRVATEAFF. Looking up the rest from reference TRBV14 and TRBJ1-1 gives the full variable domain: EAGVTQFPSHSVIEKGQTVTLRCDPISGHDNLYWYRRVMGKEIKFLLHFVKESKQDESGMPNNRFLAERTGGTYSTLKVQPAELEDSGVYFCASSQYGRVATEAFFGQGTRLTVV.

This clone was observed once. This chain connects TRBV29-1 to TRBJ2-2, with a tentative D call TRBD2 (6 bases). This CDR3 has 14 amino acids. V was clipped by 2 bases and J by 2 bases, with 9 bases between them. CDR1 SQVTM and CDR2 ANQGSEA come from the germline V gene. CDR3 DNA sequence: TGCAGCGTTGAACGGGAGACCAACACCGGGGAGCTGTTTTTT. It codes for CSVERETNTGELFF.

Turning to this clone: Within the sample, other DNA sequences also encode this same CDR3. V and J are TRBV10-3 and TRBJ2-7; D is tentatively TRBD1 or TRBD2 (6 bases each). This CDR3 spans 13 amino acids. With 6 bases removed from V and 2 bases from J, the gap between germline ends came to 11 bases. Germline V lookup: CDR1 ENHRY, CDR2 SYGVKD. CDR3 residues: CAIREGGTYEQYF. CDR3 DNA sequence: TGTGCCATCAGAGAGGGGGGAACCTACGAGCAGTACTTC.

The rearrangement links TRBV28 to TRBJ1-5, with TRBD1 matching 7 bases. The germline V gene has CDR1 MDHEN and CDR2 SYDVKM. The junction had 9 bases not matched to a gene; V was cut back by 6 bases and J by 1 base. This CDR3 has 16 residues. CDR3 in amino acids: CASSSGDSKSNQPQHF. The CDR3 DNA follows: TGTGCCAGCAGCTCCGGGGACAGCAAGAGCAATCAGCCCCAGCATTTT.

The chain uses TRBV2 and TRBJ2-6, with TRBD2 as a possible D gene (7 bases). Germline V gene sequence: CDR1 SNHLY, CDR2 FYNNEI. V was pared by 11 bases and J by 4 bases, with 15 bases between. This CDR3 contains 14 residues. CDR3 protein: CAFGGGSGANVLTF. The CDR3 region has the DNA TGTGCCTTTGGCGGGGGCTCAGGGGCCAACGTCCTGACTTTC.

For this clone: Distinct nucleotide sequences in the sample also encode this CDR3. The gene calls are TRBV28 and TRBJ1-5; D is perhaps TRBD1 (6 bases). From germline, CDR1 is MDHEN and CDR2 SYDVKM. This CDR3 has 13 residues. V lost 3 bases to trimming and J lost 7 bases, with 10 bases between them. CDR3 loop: CASSLSGVQPQHF. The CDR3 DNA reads TGTGCCAGCAGTTTGTCAGGGGTGCAGCCCCAGCATTTT.

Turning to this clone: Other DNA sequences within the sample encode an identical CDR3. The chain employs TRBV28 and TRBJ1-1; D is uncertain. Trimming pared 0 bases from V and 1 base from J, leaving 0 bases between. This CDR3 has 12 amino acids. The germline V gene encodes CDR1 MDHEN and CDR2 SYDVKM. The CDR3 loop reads CASSLWNTEAFF. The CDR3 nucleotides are TGTGCCAGCAGTTTATGGAACACTGAAGCTTTCTTT.

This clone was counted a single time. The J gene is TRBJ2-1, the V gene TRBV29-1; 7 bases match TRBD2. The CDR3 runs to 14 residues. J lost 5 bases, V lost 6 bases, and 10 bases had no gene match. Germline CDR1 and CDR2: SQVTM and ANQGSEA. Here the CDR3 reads CSVGGRVRHNEQFF. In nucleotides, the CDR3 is TGCAGCGTCGGGGGGAGGGTCCGGCACAATGAGCAGTTCTTC.

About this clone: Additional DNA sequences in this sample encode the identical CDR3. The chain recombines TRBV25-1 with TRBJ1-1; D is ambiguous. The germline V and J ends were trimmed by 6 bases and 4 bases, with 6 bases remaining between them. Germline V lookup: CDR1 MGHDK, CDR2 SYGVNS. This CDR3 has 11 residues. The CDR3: CASSESTEAFF. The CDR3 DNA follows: TGTGCCAGCAGCGAGTCCACTGAAGCTTTCTTT.

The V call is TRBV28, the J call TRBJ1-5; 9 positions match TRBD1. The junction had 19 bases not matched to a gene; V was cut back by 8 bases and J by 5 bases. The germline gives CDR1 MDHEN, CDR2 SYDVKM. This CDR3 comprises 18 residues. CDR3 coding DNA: TGTGCCAGCCCTAGGCCCCCGATGACAGGGGGTGAATATCAGCCCCAGCATTTT. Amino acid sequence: CASPRPPMTGGEYQPQHF. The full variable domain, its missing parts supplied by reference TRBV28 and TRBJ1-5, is DVKVTQSSRYLVKRTGEKVFLECVQDMDHENMFWYRQDPGLGLRLIYFSYDVKMKEKGDIPEGYSVSREKKERFSLILESASTNQTSMYLCASPRPPMTGGEYQPQHFGDGTRLSIL.

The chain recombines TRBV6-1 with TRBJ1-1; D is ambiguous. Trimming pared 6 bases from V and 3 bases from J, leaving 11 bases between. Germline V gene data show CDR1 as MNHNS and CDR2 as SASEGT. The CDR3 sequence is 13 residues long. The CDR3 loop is CASSVTEYTEAFF. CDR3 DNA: TGTGCCAGCAGCGTAACAGAGTACACTGAAGCTTTCTTT.

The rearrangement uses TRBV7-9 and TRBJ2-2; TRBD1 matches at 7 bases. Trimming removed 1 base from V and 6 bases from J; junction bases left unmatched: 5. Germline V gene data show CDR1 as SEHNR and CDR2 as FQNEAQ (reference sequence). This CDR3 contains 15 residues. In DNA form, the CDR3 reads TGTGCCAGCAGCTTAGTTACAGGGGCGTCCGGGGAGCTGTTTTTT. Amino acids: CASSLVTGASGELFF.

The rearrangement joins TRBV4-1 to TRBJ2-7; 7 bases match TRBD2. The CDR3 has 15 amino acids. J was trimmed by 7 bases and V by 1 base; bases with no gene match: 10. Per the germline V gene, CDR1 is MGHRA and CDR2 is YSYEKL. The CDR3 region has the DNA TGCGCCAGCAGCCAAGCCGAACTAGCGAGTGGGGAGCAGTACTTC. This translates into CASSQAELASGEQYF.

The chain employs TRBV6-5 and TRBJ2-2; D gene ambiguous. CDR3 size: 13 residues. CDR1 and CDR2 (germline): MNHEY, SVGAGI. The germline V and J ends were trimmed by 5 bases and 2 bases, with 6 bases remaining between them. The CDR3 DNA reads TGTGCCAGCAGTAGTGATAACACCGGGGAGCTGTTTTTT. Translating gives CASSSDNTGELFF.

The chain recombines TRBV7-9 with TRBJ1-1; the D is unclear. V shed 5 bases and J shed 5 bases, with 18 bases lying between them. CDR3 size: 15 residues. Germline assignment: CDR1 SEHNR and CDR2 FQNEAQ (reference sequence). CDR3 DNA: TGTGCCAGCAGCCCCGTCGTAGTCACGGGAACTGAAGCTTTCTTT. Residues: CASSPVVVTGTEAFF.

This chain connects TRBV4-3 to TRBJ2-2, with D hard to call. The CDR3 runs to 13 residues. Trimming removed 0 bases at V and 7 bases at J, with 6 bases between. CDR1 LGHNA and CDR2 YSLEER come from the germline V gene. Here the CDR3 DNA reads TGCGCCAGCAGCCAAGAAGGATACGGGGAGCTGTTTTTT. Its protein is CASSQEGYGELFF.

The CDR3 spells CASSRLSGGNNEQFF. In nucleotides, the CDR3 is TGCGCCAGCAGCCGACTTAGCGGGGGAAACAATGAGCAGTTCTTC. This sequence joins TRBV4-3 and TRBJ2-1; 9 positions agree with TRBD2. Germline assignment: CDR1 LGHNA and CDR2 YSLEER. V was clipped by 4 bases and J by 5 bases; unmatched bases: 6. The CDR3 spans 15 residues.

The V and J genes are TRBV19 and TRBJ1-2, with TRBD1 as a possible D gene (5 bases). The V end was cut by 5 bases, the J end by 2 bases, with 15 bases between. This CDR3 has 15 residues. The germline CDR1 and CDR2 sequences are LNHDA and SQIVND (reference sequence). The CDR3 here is CASSSHTQVNYGYTF. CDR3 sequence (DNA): TGTGCCAGTAGTTCCCATACACAGGTCAACTATGGCTACACCTTC. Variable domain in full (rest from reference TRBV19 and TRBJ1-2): DGGITQSPKYLFRKEGQNVTLSCEQNLNHDAMYWYRQDPGQGLRLIYYSQIVNDFQKGDIAEGYSVSREKKESFPLTVTSAQKNPTAFYLCASSSHTQVNYGYTFGSGTRLTVV.

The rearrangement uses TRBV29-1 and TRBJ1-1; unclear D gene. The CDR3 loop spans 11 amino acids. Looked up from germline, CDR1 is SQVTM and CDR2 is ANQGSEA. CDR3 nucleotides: TGCACCGTGGGAGGGAACACTGAAGCTTTCTTT. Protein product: CTVGGNTEAFF.